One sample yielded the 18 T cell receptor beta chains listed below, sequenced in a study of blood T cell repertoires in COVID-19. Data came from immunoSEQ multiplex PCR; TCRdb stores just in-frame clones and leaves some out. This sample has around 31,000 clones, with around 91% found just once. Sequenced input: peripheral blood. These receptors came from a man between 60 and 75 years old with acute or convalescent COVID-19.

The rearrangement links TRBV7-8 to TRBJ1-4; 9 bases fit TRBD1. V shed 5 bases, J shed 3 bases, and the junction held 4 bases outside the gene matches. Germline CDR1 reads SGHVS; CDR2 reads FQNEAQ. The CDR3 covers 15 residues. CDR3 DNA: TGTGCCAGCAGCATTCGGACAGGGGCTAATGAAAAACTGTTTTTT. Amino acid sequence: CASSIRTGANEKLFF.

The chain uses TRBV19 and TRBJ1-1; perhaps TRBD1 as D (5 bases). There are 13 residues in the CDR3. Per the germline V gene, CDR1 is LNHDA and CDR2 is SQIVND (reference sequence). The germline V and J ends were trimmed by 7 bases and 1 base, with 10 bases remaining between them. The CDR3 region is CASKPRENTEAFF. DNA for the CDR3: TGTGCCAGTAAACCCAGGGAGAACACTGAAGCTTTCTTT.

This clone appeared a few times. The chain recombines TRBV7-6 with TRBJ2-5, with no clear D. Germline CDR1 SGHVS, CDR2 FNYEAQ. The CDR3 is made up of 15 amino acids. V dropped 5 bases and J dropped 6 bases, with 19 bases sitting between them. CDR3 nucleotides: TGTGCCAGCAGCCTGGTTCTAGAGGTTTTTAAGACCCAGTACTTC. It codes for CASSLVLEVFKTQYF.

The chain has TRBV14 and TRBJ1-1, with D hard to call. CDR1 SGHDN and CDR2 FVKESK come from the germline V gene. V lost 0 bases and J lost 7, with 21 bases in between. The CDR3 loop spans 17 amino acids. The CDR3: CASSQDTRGRTVGEAFF. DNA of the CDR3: TGTGCCAGCAGCCAAGATACCCGGGGTAGGACGGTGGGTGAAGCTTTCTTT.

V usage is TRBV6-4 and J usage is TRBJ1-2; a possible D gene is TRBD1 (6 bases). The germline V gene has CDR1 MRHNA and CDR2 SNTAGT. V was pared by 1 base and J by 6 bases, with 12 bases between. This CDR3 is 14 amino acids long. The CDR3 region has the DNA TGTGCCAGCAGTGACTTGGGGGCGTCTGATGGCTACACCTTC. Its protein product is CASSDLGASDGYTF.

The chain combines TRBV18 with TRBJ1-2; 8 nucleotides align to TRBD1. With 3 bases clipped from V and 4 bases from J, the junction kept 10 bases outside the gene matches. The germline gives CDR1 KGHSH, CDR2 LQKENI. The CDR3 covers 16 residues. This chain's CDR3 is CASSPSRQGARYGYTF. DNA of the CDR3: TGTGCCAGCTCACCGTCTAGGCAGGGGGCTCGCTATGGCTACACCTTC.

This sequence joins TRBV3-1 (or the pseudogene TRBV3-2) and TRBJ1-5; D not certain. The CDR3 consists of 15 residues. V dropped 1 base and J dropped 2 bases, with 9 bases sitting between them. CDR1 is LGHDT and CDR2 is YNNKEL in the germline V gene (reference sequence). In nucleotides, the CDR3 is TGTGCCAGCAGCCAAGGGCGGTTGGGCAATCAGCCCCAGCATTTT. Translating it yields CASSQGRLGNQPQHF.

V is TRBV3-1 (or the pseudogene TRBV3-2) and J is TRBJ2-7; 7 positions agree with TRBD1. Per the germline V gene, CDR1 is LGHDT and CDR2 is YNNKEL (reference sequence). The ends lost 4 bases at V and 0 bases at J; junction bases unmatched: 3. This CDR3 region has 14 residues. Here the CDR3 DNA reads TGTGCCAGCAGCCCGGGACAGACCTCCTACGAGCAGTACTTC. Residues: CASSPGQTSYEQYF.

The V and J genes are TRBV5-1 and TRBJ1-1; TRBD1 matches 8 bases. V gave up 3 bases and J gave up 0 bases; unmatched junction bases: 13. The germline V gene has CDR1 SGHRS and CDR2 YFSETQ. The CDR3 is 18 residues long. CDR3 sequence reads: CASSSPSTGGKMNTEAFF. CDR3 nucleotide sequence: TGCGCCAGCAGCTCCCCCTCTACAGGGGGGAAAATGAACACTGAAGCTTTCTTT.

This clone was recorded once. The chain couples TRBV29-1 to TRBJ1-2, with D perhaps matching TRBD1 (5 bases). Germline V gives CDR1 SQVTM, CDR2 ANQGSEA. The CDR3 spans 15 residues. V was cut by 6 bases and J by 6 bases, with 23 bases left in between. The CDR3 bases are TGCAGCGTGGGACCGGGACGGGAGACCCGGCATGGCTACACCTTC. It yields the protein CSVGPGRETRHGYTF.

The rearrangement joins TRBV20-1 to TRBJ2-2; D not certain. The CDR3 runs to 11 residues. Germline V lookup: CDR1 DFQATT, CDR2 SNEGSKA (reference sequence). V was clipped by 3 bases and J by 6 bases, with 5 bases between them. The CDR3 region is CSASFAGELFF. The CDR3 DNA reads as TGCAGTGCTAGTTTCGCCGGGGAGCTGTTTTTT.

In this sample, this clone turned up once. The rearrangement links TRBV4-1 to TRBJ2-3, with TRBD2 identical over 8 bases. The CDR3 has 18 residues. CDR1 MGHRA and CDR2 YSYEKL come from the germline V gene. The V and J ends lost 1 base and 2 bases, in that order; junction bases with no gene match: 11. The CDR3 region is CASSQVAGTAAVTDTQYF. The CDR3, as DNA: TGCGCCAGCAGCCAAGTAGCGGGGACCGCCGCTGTCACAGATACGCAGTATTTT.

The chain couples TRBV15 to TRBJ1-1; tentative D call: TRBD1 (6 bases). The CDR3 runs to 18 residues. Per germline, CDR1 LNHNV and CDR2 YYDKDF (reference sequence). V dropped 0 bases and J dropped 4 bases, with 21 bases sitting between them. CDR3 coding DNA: TGTGCCACCAGCAGAGATTTGAGGGACATCCTCGATCGCACTGAAGCTTTCTTT. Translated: CATSRDLRDILDRTEAFF.

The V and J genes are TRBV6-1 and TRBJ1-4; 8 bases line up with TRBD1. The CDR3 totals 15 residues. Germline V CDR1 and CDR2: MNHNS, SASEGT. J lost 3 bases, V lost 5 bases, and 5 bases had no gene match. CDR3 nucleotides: TGTGCCAGCAGTTTCCAGGGGGCAGCTAATGAAAAACTGTTTTTT. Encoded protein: CASSFQGAANEKLFF.

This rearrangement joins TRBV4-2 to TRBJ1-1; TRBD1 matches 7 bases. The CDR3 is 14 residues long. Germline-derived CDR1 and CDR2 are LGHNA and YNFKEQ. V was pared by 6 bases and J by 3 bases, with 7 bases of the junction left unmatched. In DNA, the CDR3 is TGTGCCAGCAGTCTGACAGGGACGGACACTGAAGCTTTCTTT. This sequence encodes CASSLTGTDTEAFF.

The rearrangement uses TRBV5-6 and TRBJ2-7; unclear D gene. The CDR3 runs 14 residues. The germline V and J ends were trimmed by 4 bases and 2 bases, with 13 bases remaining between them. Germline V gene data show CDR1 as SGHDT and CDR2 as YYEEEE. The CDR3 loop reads CASSPQTITYEQYF. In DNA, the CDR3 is TGTGCCAGCAGCCCGCAGACAATTACCTACGAGCAGTACTTC.

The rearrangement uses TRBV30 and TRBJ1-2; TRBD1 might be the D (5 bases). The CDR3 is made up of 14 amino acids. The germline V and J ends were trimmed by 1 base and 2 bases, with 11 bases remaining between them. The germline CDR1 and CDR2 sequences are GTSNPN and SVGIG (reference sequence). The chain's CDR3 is CAWSGGGTNYGYTF. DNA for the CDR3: TGTGCCTGGAGTGGGGGGGGAACAAACTATGGCTACACCTTC.

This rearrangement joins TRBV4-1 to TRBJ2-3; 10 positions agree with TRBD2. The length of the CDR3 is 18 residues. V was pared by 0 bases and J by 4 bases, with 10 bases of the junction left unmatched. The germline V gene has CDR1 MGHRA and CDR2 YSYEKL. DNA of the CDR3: TGCGCCAGCAGCCAAGATCGGGGTAGCGGGAGGAGGGCAGATACGCAGTATTTT. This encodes CASSQDRGSGRRADTQYF.